Listed below are T cell receptor beta chains from one sample, sequenced in a study of blood T cell repertoires in COVID-19. Profiling relied on immunoSEQ multiplex PCR, and the TCRdb table lists in-frame clones only, not all of them. In the table there are roughly 300,000 clones, approximately 90% of which are singletons. The specimen sequenced was PBMCs or T cells enriched from blood (not recorded which). All receptors come from a woman between 40 and 55 years old with acute COVID-19. CDR3s include the opening cysteine and the closing phenylalanine or tryptophan. D genes are given only for firm matches. A row's size may be missing; if present it is once, few, many or a size class.

j_gene	abundance	d_gene	v_gene	CDR3aa	CDR3nt
TRBJ1-3	-	-	TRBV5-1	CASSKDGSGGNTIYF	TGCGCCAGCAGCAAGGATGGATCGGGTGGGAACACCATATATTTT
TRBJ2-7	-	-	TRBV5-4	CASSLVSGEQYF	TGTGCCAGCAGCTTGGTTAGCGGCGAGCAGTACTTC
TRBJ1-4	few	TRBD1	TRBV11-3	CASSLGQGESEKLFF	TGTGCCAGCAGCCTTGGACAGGGGGAGAGTGAAAAACTGTTTTTT
TRBJ1-5	-	-	TRBV5-8	CASSLGTDNQPQHF	TGTGCCAGCAGCTTGGGAACAGACAATCAGCCCCAGCATTTT
TRBJ1-1	-	-	TRBV19	CASKWEGTEAFF	TGTGCCAGTAAATGGGAGGGCACTGAAGCTTTCTTT
TRBJ2-7	-	-	TRBV7-3	CASSFLAGASYEQYF	TGTGCCAGCAGCTTCCTGGCGGGGGCCTCCTACGAGCAGTACTTC
TRBJ1-2	-	TRBD1	TRBV3-1/TRBV3-2	CASSRTGGDGYTF	TGTGCCAGCAGCCGAACAGGGGGCGATGGCTACACCTTC
TRBJ2-2	-	TRBD2	TRBV15	CATSRGGTAGELFF	TGTGCCACCAGCAGGGGAGGGACGGCCGGGGAGCTGTTTTTT
TRBJ2-2	-	-	TRBV7-3	CASSHRENTGELFF	TGTGCCAGCAGCCACAGGGAGAACACCGGGGAGCTGTTTTTT
TRBJ1-4	-	TRBD1	TRBV27	CASSLYHGLDREEKLFF	TGTGCCAGCAGTCTATACCATGGCCTGGACAGGGAGGAAAAACTGTTTTTT
TRBJ1-2	-	TRBD1	TRBV6-2/TRBV6-3	CASSYARTGNYGYTF	TGTGCCAGCAGTTACGCCCGGACAGGGAACTATGGCTACACCTTC
TRBJ2-3	-	TRBD1	TRBV6-5	CASSQTPTGLDTQYF	TGTGCCAGCAGCCAGACCCCGACAGGGTTGGATACGCAGTATTTT
TRBJ2-5	-	TRBD1	TRBV12-5	CASGLGGQGRETQYF	TGTGCTAGTGGTTTGGGGGGACAGGGCAGGGAGACCCAGTACTTC
TRBJ2-5	-	-	TRBV5-1	CASARGETQYF	TGCGCCAGCGCCAGGGGAGAGACCCAGTACTTC
TRBJ1-4	-	TRBD1	TRBV5-1	CASSLITGGPEKLFF	TGCGCCAGCAGCTTAATAACAGGGGGCCCTGAAAAACTGTTTTTT
TRBJ2-7	-	-	TRBV30	CAWTRGGTVTYEQYF	TGTGCCTGGACAAGGGGCGGGACAGTTACCTACGAGCAGTACTTC
TRBJ1-1	-	TRBD1	TRBV11-3	CASSLTGGTEAFF	TGTGCCAGCAGCCTCACAGGGGGCACTGAAGCTTTCTTT
TRBJ2-5	-	TRBD2	TRBV11-2	CASSATGRWETQYF	TGTGCCAGCAGCGCTACCGGGAGGTGGGAGACCCAGTACTTC
TRBJ2-1	-	TRBD2	TRBV18	CASSPGTIDNEQFF	TGTGCCAGCTCACCGGGGACTATTGACAATGAGCAGTTCTTC
TRBJ1-3	-	-	TRBV7-9	CASSPDSSGNTIYF	TGTGCCAGCAGTCCGGACAGCTCTGGAAACACCATATATTTT
TRBJ1-2	-	-	TRBV6-5	CASSSGFRYGYTF	TGTGCCAGCAGTAGCGGGTTTCGCTATGGCTACACCTTC
TRBJ2-1	-	TRBD2	TRBV6-2/TRBV6-3	CASSPGLAYNEQFF	TGTGCCAGCAGTCCGGGACTAGCGTACAATGAGCAGTTCTTC
TRBJ1-2	once	-	TRBV28	CASSLNSLYGYTF	TGTGCCAGCAGTTTAAACAGCCTCTATGGCTACACCTTC
TRBJ2-1	-	TRBD2	TRBV7-2	CASSLGGTSGSYNEQFF	TGTGCCAGCAGCTTAGGGGGGACTAGCGGCTCCTACAATGAGCAGTTCTTC
TRBJ2-2	-	TRBD2	TRBV5-1	CASSLAAVAGASGELFF	TGCGCCAGCAGCTTGGCCGCGGTAGCGGGAGCAAGCGGGGAGCTGTTTTTT
TRBJ1-1	-	-	TRBV7-8	CASSYRVDTEAFF	TGTGCCAGCAGTTACAGGGTGGACACTGAAGCTTTCTTT
TRBJ2-3	-	-	TRBV11-3	CASSLDQARGTDTQYF	TGTGCCAGCAGCTTAGATCAGGCGCGGGGCACAGATACGCAGTATTTT
TRBJ2-2	-	TRBD1	TRBV19	CASRTGGWNGELFF	TGTGCCAGTAGGACAGGGGGCTGGAACGGGGAGCTGTTTTTT
TRBJ1-1	-	TRBD1	TRBV7-9	CASSSNTGGVSEAFF	TGTGCCAGCAGCTCAAATACAGGGGGTGTGTCTGAAGCTTTCTTT
TRBJ2-3	-	-	TRBV7-9	CASSLALRLSTDTQYF	TGTGCCAGCAGCTTAGCGCTGAGACTTAGCACAGATACGCAGTATTTT
TRBJ2-1	once	-	TRBV5-1	CASSLQDAGKQEQFF	TGCGCCAGCAGCTTGCAGGACGCAGGGAAGCAGGAGCAGTTCTTC
TRBJ2-3	-	TRBD2	TRBV7-3	CASSLTASGTPTDTQYF	TGTGCCAGCAGCTTAACGGCTAGCGGGACGCCTACAGATACGCAGTATTTT
TRBJ2-5	-	TRBD2	TRBV30	CACQDTSGRARGTQYF	TGTGCCTGCCAAGACACTAGCGGGAGGGCCCGGGGGACCCAGTACTTC
TRBJ2-7	once	TRBD1	TRBV15	CATSRNEGQGWGEQYF	TGTGCCACCAGCAGGAACGAGGGACAGGGTTGGGGGGAGCAGTACTTC
TRBJ2-7	-	TRBD2	TRBV18	CASSPPGTSRQREQYF	TGTGCCAGCTCACCACCGGGGACTAGTCGTCAACGCGAGCAGTACTTC
TRBJ1-1	-	TRBD1	TRBV4-2	CASSPDRGLNTEAFF	TGTGCCAGCAGCCCAGACAGGGGACTGAACACTGAAGCTTTCTTT
TRBJ2-5	-	-	TRBV5-1	CASSLGSGVGETQYF	TGCGCCAGCAGCTTGGGTTCGGGAGTCGGGGAGACCCAGTACTTC
TRBJ2-3	once	-	TRBV24-1	CATSDLQLGDTQYF	TGTGCCACCAGTGATTTGCAGCTAGGAGATACGCAGTATTTT
TRBJ1-6	-	-	TRBV5-5	CASSFSRGNSPLHF	TGTGCCAGCAGCTTTTCCAGGGGTAATTCACCCCTCCACTTT
TRBJ2-7	-	-	TRBV19	CASSIGGGGTPYEQYF	TGTGCCAGTAGTATAGGAGGGGGCGGGACACCCTACGAGCAGTACTTC
TRBJ1-5	-	-	TRBV19	CASSPRVGGSNQPQHF	TGTGCCAGTAGTCCTCGGGTGGGCGGGAGCAATCAGCCCCAGCATTTT
TRBJ1-1	-	TRBD1	TRBV29-1	CSVDRAGTEAFF	TGCAGCGTGGACAGGGCAGGGACTGAAGCTTTCTTT
TRBJ2-5	-	-	TRBV28	CASSLMGLIQETQYF	TGTGCCAGCAGTTTGATGGGACTTATCCAAGAGACCCAGTACTTC
TRBJ2-7	-	TRBD1	TRBV4-1	CASSQGQGAFYEQYF	TGCGCCAGCAGCCAAGGACAGGGGGCCTTCTACGAGCAGTACTTC
TRBJ2-7	-	TRBD1	TRBV6-5	CASRQGQSSYEQYF	TGTGCCAGCCGACAGGGCCAAAGCTCCTACGAGCAGTACTTC
TRBJ1-1	-	-	TRBV30	CACSWGLKGTEAFF	TGTGCCTGCTCGTGGGGCCTTAAGGGCACTGAAGCTTTCTTT